This T cell receptor (beta chain) was sequenced for a study of blood T cell repertoires in COVID-19. The overall study: The analysed material was cDNA or gDNA that came from T cells, B-cell-depleted T cells, or PBMCs.

As processed by the authors: Amplifying reference gene primers gave estimates of nucleated cell counts. The repertoire was sequenced with immunoSEQ multiplex PCR; TCRdb's copy has only in-frame clones and lacks some. V, J and clone size were drawn from that table, and D and trimming were deduced from the DNA. The data contain about 180,000 clones, roughly four fifths of them singletons. Seattle researchers signed up patients amid active infection and tracked them longitudinally. Germline V lookup: CDR1 SGHDN, CDR2 FVKESK. The V gene end was trimmed by 4 bases and the J gene end by 7 bases; junction bases not matched to a gene: 5. This CDR3 is built from 13 residues.

Sequenced sample: peripheral blood. This receptor was taken from a woman in her 70s with COVID-19, enrolled during active disease. The genes are TRBV14 and TRBJ2-5; 8 bases align to TRBD2. Here the CDR3 reads CASSRTSSGTQYF. The CDR3 DNA is TGTGCCAGCAGCCGGACTAGCTCCGGGACCCAGTACTTC.